These T cell receptor beta chains were read from a single sample in a study of shared clonotypes between healthy human individuals. TCRdb keeps only in-frame clones here, not all; method: immunoSEQ multiplex PCR. The sample includes millions of clones, roughly nine tenths of them seen just once. The material sequenced was naive CD4+ T cells sorted from blood. These receptors were collected from a man between 18 and 29 years old in good health. Each CDR3 is given with its conserved first and last residue. D genes are given only for firm matches. Not all rows give a size; the values are once, few, many and, for expanded clones, a class.

abundance | j_gene | v_gene | d_gene | CDR3aa | CDR3nt
NA | TRBJ1-3 | TRBV5-4 | NA | CASSLASRAGGNTIYF | TGTGCCAGCAGCTTGGCCAGCAGGGCAGGGGGAAACACCATATATTTT
NA | TRBJ2-7 | TRBV5-1 | TRBD1 | CASSLGTGGIDEQYF | TGCGCCAGCAGCTTAGGGACAGGGGGCATCGACGAGCAGTACTTC
NA | TRBJ1-2 | TRBV28 | TRBD1 | CASRRQGYNYGYTF | TGTGCCAGCAGGCGACAGGGTTATAACTATGGCTACACCTTC
NA | TRBJ1-2 | TRBV28 | NA | CASSSDRNYGYTF | TGTGCCAGCAGCTCGGACAGAAACTATGGCTACACCTTC
once | TRBJ2-7 | TRBV10-1 | NA | CASSDSGGADSYEQYF | TGCGCCAGCAGCGACTCAGGGGGGGCGGATTCCTACGAGCAGTACTTC
NA | TRBJ2-2 | TRBV28 | NA | CASSLAWTGELFF | TGTGCCAGCAGTCTAGCTTGGACCGGGGAGCTGTTTTTT
NA | TRBJ1-5 | TRBV6-1 | TRBD1 | CASSLQGANQPQHF | TGTGCCAGCAGTTTACAGGGGGCCAATCAGCCCCAGCATTTT
NA | TRBJ2-2 | TRBV6-5 | NA | CASSRHRDTGELFF | TGTGCCAGCAGCCGTCACAGGGACACCGGGGAGCTGTTTTTT
NA | TRBJ2-5 | TRBV6-1 | TRBD2 | CASSEALRAGVLETQYF | TGTGCCAGCAGTGAAGCGCTTCGAGCGGGAGTACTGGAGACCCAGTACTTC
NA | TRBJ2-1 | TRBV5-1 | NA | CASSPVGTVLGEQFF | TGCGCCAGCAGCCCGGTGGGGACCGTTTTGGGTGAGCAGTTCTTC
NA | TRBJ2-7 | TRBV5-1 | TRBD2 | CASSPGLAESYEQYF | TGCGCCAGCAGCCCAGGACTAGCGGAATCGTACGAGCAGTACTTC
NA | TRBJ1-4 | TRBV7-2 | NA | CASSLALFQEKLFF | TGTGCCAGCAGCTTAGCCTTATTTCAGGAAAAACTGTTTTTT
NA | TRBJ1-4 | TRBV15 | TRBD1 | CATSRGGTDEKLFF | TGTGCCACCAGCAGAGGTGGGACAGATGAAAAACTGTTTTTT
NA | TRBJ1-2 | TRBV10-3 | TRBD1 | CAIGTGKDYGYTF | TGTGCCATTGGGACAGGGAAGGACTATGGCTACACCTTC
NA | TRBJ2-5 | TRBV5-1 | NA | CASSLVLALETQYF | TGCGCCAGCAGCTTGGTTCTAGCGCTGGAGACCCAGTACTTC
NA | TRBJ2-2 | TRBV18 | NA | CASSREDPNTGELFF | TGTGCCAGCTCACGGGAGGATCCGAACACCGGGGAGCTGTTTTTT
NA | TRBJ1-6 | TRBV5-1 | NA | CASSPITSSYNSPLHF | TGCGCCAGCAGCCCTATCACTAGCTCCTATAATTCACCCCTCCACTTT
NA | TRBJ1-2 | TRBV7-2 | NA | CASSLGKNYGYTF | TGTGCCAGCAGCTTGGGCAAAAACTATGGCTACACCTTC